The 11 T cell receptor beta chains below all came from one sample that was sequenced in a study of blood T cell repertoires in COVID-19. The data were produced by immunoSEQ multiplex PCR, yet TCRdb's version contains in-frame clones alone and is incomplete. The table has roughly 280,000 clones, 87% seen once. Input material: peripheral blood. Receptors originate from a woman in her forties or fifties who had recovered from COVID-19.

This chain joins TRBV15 and TRBJ1-2; TRBD1 matches 7 bases. The junction had 14 bases not matched to a gene; V was cut back by 2 bases and J by 8 bases. Germline CDR1 LNHNV, CDR2 YYDKDF (reference sequence). This CDR3 comprises 16 residues. CDR3 sequence reads: CATSRPGQSTAGGYTF. CDR3 coding DNA: TGTGCCACCAGCAGACCGGGACAGTCGACGGCCGGGGGCTACACCTTC.

The rearrangement uses TRBV6-5 and TRBJ1-2, with 8 bases matching TRBD1. Germline V gene data show CDR1 as MNHEY and CDR2 as SVGAGI. J was trimmed by 2 bases and V by 7 bases; bases with no gene match: 9. CDR3 length: 15 residues. CDR3 nucleotide sequence: TGTGCCAGCACCGAGGGGTCAGGGGGCAACTATGGCTACACCTTC. It is translated as CASTEGSGGNYGYTF.

V usage is TRBV30 and J usage is TRBJ2-2; no firm D call. The CDR3 spans 15 residues. Trimming stripped 3 bases from V and 3 bases from J, with 14 bases between. CDR1 and CDR2 from the germline V gene are GTSNPN and SVGIG (reference sequence). The CDR3 DNA is TGTGCCTGGAGCGATAACATGATATACACCGGGGAGCTGTTTTTT. Translated: CAWSDNMIYTGELFF.

This chain uses TRBV3-1 (or the pseudogene TRBV3-2) with TRBJ1-2; the D gene is possibly TRBD1 (5 bases). CDR1 and CDR2 from the germline V gene are LGHDT and YNNKEL (reference sequence). This CDR3 contains 15 residues. V gave up 6 bases and J gave up 4 bases, with 18 bases separating them. CDR3: CASRGIRVHIYGYTF. CDR3 coding DNA: TGTGCCAGCAGAGGAATCAGGGTCCACATCTATGGCTACACCTTC.

The rearrangement uses TRBV28 and TRBJ1-2, with D possibly matching TRBD1 (5 bases). The germline gives CDR1 MDHEN, CDR2 SYDVKM. V was clipped by 7 bases and J by 1 base, with 13 bases between them. There are 14 residues in the CDR3. The CDR3 loop is CASIQGADNYGYTF. DNA of the CDR3: TGTGCCAGCATTCAAGGGGCAGATAACTATGGCTACACCTTC.

CDR3 DNA: TGTGCCAGCAGCTTGGTCGGGTTTAATGAAAAACTGTTTTTT. Amino acid sequence: CASSLVGFNEKLFF. The chain is built from TRBV5-5 and TRBJ1-4, with D unclear. The germline V gene encodes CDR1 SGHKS and CDR2 YYEKEE (reference sequence). This CDR3 region has 14 residues. The V end was cut by 0 bases, the J end by 4 bases, with 7 bases between. The whole variable domain, remainder taken from reference TRBV5-5 and TRBJ1-4, is DAGVTQSPTHLIKTRGQQVTLRCSPISGHKSVSWYQQVLGQGPQFIFQYYEKEERGRGNFPDRFSARQFPNYSSELNVNALLLGDSALYLCASSLVGFNEKLFFGSGTQLSVL.

The chain couples TRBV27 to TRBJ1-4; 11 bases are shared with TRBD1. Germline CDR1 and CDR2: MNHEY and SMNVEV (reference sequence). Losses at the gene ends were 4 bases for V and 7 bases for J; bases not matched to a gene: 5. The length of the CDR3 is 15 residues. The CDR3 DNA sequence: TGTGCCAGCAGTTCCCGGACAGGGGGCCTTGAAAAACTGTTTTTT. This codes for CASSSRTGGLEKLFF.

The chain has TRBV20-1 and TRBJ1-2, with D possibly being TRBD1 (6 bases). The CDR3 runs 11 residues. The V gene's germline CDR1 is DFQATT and CDR2 SNEGSKA (reference sequence). Between the trimmed V and J ends, which lost 5 bases and 8 bases, there was a span of 12 bases. The CDR3 protein is CSASGAGGYTF. In DNA, the CDR3 is TGCAGTGCTTCAGGGGCAGGGGGCTACACCTTC.

The chain joins TRBV18 to TRBJ2-1; D may be TRBD2 (6 bases). Per germline, CDR1 KGHSH and CDR2 LQKENI. V gave up 0 bases and J gave up 7 bases, with 16 bases separating them. The CDR3 loop spans 16 amino acids. CDR3 DNA sequence: TGTGCCAGCTCACCACCGTCAGGACTAAGCCTTAATGAGCAGTTCTTC. This sequence encodes CASSPPSGLSLNEQFF.

This clone has just a few counts. The gene calls are TRBV6-2 or TRBV6-3 and TRBJ1-6, with D possibly matching TRBD1 (6 bases). The V gene lost 5 bases and the J gene lost 6 bases, with 14 bases spanning the gap. The CDR3 contains 15 residues. Per the germline V gene, CDR1 is MNHEY and CDR2 is SVGEGT. CDR3 amino acids: CASSARGSRNSPLHF. CDR3 coding DNA: TGTGCCAGCAGTGCGAGGGGGTCTCGTAATTCACCCCTCCACTTT.

The table lists this clone with a count of one. The gene calls are TRBV18 and TRBJ2-2; D remains unclear. CDR1 and CDR2 (germline): KGHSH, LQKENI. This CDR3 is 12 amino acids long. CDR3 nucleotide sequence: TGTGTAACCCACCTAACCACCGGGGAGCTGTTTTTT. Its protein is CVTHLTTGELFF.